This T cell receptor beta chain was sequenced in a study of CD8 T cells in ankylosing spondylitis (dated by TCRdb to 2017 to 2019). Background for the entire study: T cell receptor beta repertoires were profiled in healthy donors and ankylosing spondylitis patients so that disease-linked TCR variants could be found. The whole study cohort included over a hundred healthy donors and over 20 ankylosing spondylitis patients. Peripheral blood was sampled, and synovial fluid was also collected from ankylosing spondylitis patients.

Measured from the cysteine to the phenylalanine, the CDR3 is 14 residues long. The sequence is cut down to CDR3 DNA, 42 bases in frame from base 1. CDR1 and CDR2 are drawn from the germline V gene: SGHRS, YFSETQ. A distance of 14 bases separates the germline ends of V and J, which lose 4 bases and 4 bases respectively. These reads were obtained on an Illumina HiSeq 2500. Quantitative 5'-RACE with molecular barcodes was used to prepare TCR beta libraries. The source study handled its data this way. A new computational method, built on a probabilistic model of VDJ rearrangement, was used to identify disease-linked TCR variants. The public reads were reprocessed in TCRdb via fastp at Q25 and MiXCR, keeping in-frame beta chains. Each CDR3 protein appears once, grouped with its most common genes and DNA. These V and J calls are TCRdb output, not the study's own analysis. Here the sample has about 750,000 distinct CDR3 sequences; around a fifth occur a single time. Around 19% of the sample comes from the top ten.

About this clonotype: Its antigen target is currently unknown. Base qualities are not recorded, but no much larger clone differs from it by a single base.

General study outcomes and caveats: A TCR beta motif made up of several highly homologous amino acid variants appeared to be characteristic of blood from ankylosing spondylitis patients. The disease-linked clones showed a CD8+ phenotype and occurred at relatively low frequencies in peripheral blood. The disease-linked clones were reported to be significantly enriched in matched synovial fluid samples from ankylosing spondylitis patients. Some TCR beta motif variants had previously been reported in synovial fluid and blood of reactive arthritis patients, which suggested common disease-initiation mechanisms.

This sequence uses TRBV5-1 and TRBJ2-5, and the D gene may be TRBD1, 6 bases matching. This TCR was sampled from a male donor with ankylosing spondylitis. Sample: blood, either unsorted or a sorted T cell fraction (not recorded which). The CDR3 protein is CASSTPQGPETQYF. In nucleotide form, the sequence is TGCGCCAGCAGCACACCCCAGGGGCCAGAGACCCAGTACTTC.